This is a list of T cell receptor beta chains from one sample in a study of CD8 T cells in ankylosing spondylitis. Via MiXCR, TCRdb re-called the 5' RACE reads, giving one row per CDR3 protein. This table holds 300,000 to 400,000 distinct CDR3 sequences, about 22% found once. The specimen was blood, either unsorted or a sorted T cell fraction (not recorded which). These receptors were obtained from a male donor with ankylosing spondylitis. The CDR3 runs from the conserved cysteine through the conserved F or W. D genes are given only for firm matches. Size values are once, few and many counts, or a class for expanded clones, and some rows have none.

d_call clone_size j_call v_call cdr3_nt cdr3_aa
TRBD1 few TRBJ2-2 TRBV28 TGTGCCAGCAGAACTCAGCAGGGGGACACCGGGGAGCTGTTTTTT CASRTQQGDTGELFF
. . TRBJ2-3 TRBV6-4 TGTGCCAGCAGTACAACAGCTAGCACAGATACGCAGTATTTT CASSTTASTDTQYF
. . TRBJ2-4 TRBV20-1 TGCAGTGCTAGCGACAGCCGGGACATTCAGTACTTC CSASDSRDIQYF
TRBD2 . TRBJ2-7 TRBV5-1 TGCGCCAGCAGCACCACTAGCGAGCTCGAGCAGTACTTC CASSTTSELEQYF
. many TRBJ2-1 TRBV20-1 TGCAGTGCTAGAGTAGGCTACAATGAGCAGTTCTTC CSARVGYNEQFF
TRBD2 few TRBJ2-1 TRBV5-5 TGTGCCAGCACCCGACTAGCGCCGACTTCCAACAATGAGCAGTTCTTC CASTRLAPTSNNEQFF
. few TRBJ2-2 TRBV5-1 TGCGCCAGCAGCTTCCCAGCGGTGAACACCGGGGAGCTGTTTTTT CASSFPAVNTGELFF
TRBD2 . TRBJ2-3 TRBV29-1 TGCAGCGGGGGGGGGTCCGGAGGCGGGACAGATACGCAGTATTTT CSGGGSGGGTDTQYF
TRBD1 few TRBJ1-1 TRBV5-1 TGCGCCAGCAGTAAACAGGGGGCGTTGGGCACTGAAGCTTTCTTT CASSKQGALGTEAFF
. . TRBJ1-1 TRBV7-9 TGTGCCAGCAGCTACAGACAGTCCCAGGTGGACACTGAAGCTTTCTTT CASSYRQSQVDTEAFF
. . TRBJ2-7 TRBV15 TGTGCCACCAGCACCGAGCGCTCAAGTACCTACGAGCAGTACTTC CATSTERSSTYEQYF
. . TRBJ1-3 TRBV3-1 TGTGCCAGCAGCCAAGTAAAGGACTCTGGAAACACCATATATTTT CASSQVKDSGNTIYF
. few TRBJ1-5 TRBV9 TGTGCCAGCAGCGCAGGGGCCTCAAGTCACAATCAGCCCCAGCATTTT CASSAGASSHNQPQHF
TRBD1 many TRBJ1-5 TRBV20-1 TGCAGTGCTAGCGAGACAGGGAATAGCAATCAGCCCCAGCATTTT CSASETGNSNQPQHF
. . TRBJ2-1 TRBV28 TGTGCCAGCAACCTGCCCGGGGACCGGGAGCAGTTCTTC CASNLPGDREQFF
. many TRBJ2-7 TRBV7-6 TGTGCCAGCAGCTTAGATCTCGGGTTCACCTACGAGCAGTACTTC CASSLDLGFTYEQYF
TRBD2 . TRBJ2-1 TRBV10-3 TGTGCCATCAGTTTTTCGGCTAGCGGGGCATACAATGAGCAGTTCTTC CAISFSASGAYNEQFF
. . TRBJ2-5 TRBV7-2 TGTGCCAGCAGCCCTTGGATTCAAGAGACCCAGTACTTC CASSPWIQETQYF
TRBD2 . TRBJ2-1 TRBV20-1 TGCAGTGCTACCAGACTAGCGGGAGGGCCGTACAATGAGCAGTTCTTC CSATRLAGGPYNEQFF
TRBD1 . TRBJ2-7 TRBV5-1 TGCGCCAGCAGCGGGGGACAGTCCTACGAGCAGTACTTC CASSGGQSYEQYF
TRBD2 few TRBJ2-5 TRBV12-3/TRBV12-4 TGTGCCAGCAGAACCGGGACTAGCGGGAGCCTTGGCGCAAAAGAGACCCAGTACTTC CASRTGTSGSLGAKETQYF
. few TRBJ2-7 TRBV7-3 TGTGCCAGCAGCTTATTCAGGAACTCCTACGAGCAGTACTTC CASSLFRNSYEQYF
TRBD1 few TRBJ2-1 TRBV29-1 TGCAGCGTCGGACAGGGGCCCTGGAATGAGCAGTTCTTC CSVGQGPWNEQFF
. . TRBJ2-7 TRBV3-1 TGTGCCAGCAGTCCACAGGGTGTTGAGCAGTACTTC CASSPQGVEQYF
TRBD2 few TRBJ2-7 TRBV7-8 TGTGCCAGCAGCTTACCCCGGGCTAGCGGTAACTACGAGCAGTACTTC CASSLPRASGNYEQYF
. . TRBJ1-6 TRBV7-2 TGTGCCAGCAGCTTATATCACGGCTATAATTCACCCCTCCACTTT CASSLYHGYNSPLHF
. . TRBJ2-3 TRBV28 TGTGCCAGCAGTTCGACGACAGGCACGCAGTATTTT CASSSTTGTQYF
TRBD2 few TRBJ2-5 TRBV7-8 TGTGCCAGCAGCTTAATTCGCTCGGGGCGACTAGCGGGAAGGAAAGAGACCCAGTACTTC CASSLIRSGRLAGRKETQYF
. . TRBJ2-4 TRBV3-1 TGTGCCAGCAGCCAAGCGAGGACGGAGGAAAACATTCAGTACTTC CASSQARTEENIQYF
TRBD1 once TRBJ2-5 TRBV19 TGTGCCAGTGGCCCCGGACAGGCTGCGCGGACCCAGTACTTC CASGPGQAARTQYF
TRBD2 . TRBJ2-2 TRBV7-6 TGTGCCAGCAGCTACCCGGGGACTAGCGGGAGCGGCACCGGGGAGCTGTTTTTT CASSYPGTSGSGTGELFF
. few TRBJ1-1 TRBV20-1 TGCAGTGCCACCGAGCAGGGACTGAACACTGAAGCTTTCTTT CSATEQGLNTEAFF
. few TRBJ2-1 TRBV12-3/TRBV12-4 TGTGCCTTACACCCAAGCTATCACAAGGAGCAGTTCTTC CALHPSYHKEQFF
. few TRBJ2-7 TRBV19 TGTGCCAGTAGTATTCTTCAGCAGGGGTCCTACGAGCAGTACTTC CASSILQQGSYEQYF
. few TRBJ2-1 TRBV6-2/TRBV6-3 TGTGCCAGCAATGACCCGGGGGTACGGTACAATGAGCAGTTCTTC CASNDPGVRYNEQFF
TRBD2 . TRBJ2-4 TRBV15 TGTGCCACCAGCAGAGGGGGGGGTTACATTCAGTACTTC CATSRGGGYIQYF
. . TRBJ1-5 TRBV7-9 TGTGCCAGCAGCTTAGTACCGGGACCCCAGCATTTT CASSLVPGPQHF
TRBD1 few TRBJ2-3 TRBV12-3/TRBV12-4 TGTGCCAGCAGTTTCGTGACAGGGGGCACAGATACGCAGTATTTT CASSFVTGGTDTQYF
. . TRBJ2-1 TRBV7-2 TGTGCCAGCAGCTTGGAACTGCTAATCCCCAATGAGCAGTTCTTC CASSLELLIPNEQFF
TRBD2 . TRBJ2-3 TRBV28 TGTGCCACCTATTTTAGCGGGGCTCCGAATACGCAGTATTTT CATYFSGAPNTQYF
. . TRBJ2-1 TRBV6-1 TGTGCCAGCAGTGAACTTCTAGCTACCCTTACTGAGCAGTTCTTC CASSELLATLTEQFF
TRBD2 few TRBJ2-1 TRBV7-9 TGTGCCAGCAGCTTAGGGGCACTAGCGGGAGTATACAATGAGCAGTTCTTC CASSLGALAGVYNEQFF
TRBD2 . TRBJ2-2 TRBV7-3 TGTGCCAGCAGCTTAGGGGCTAGCGGGATCACCGGGGAGCTGTTTTTT CASSLGASGITGELFF
TRBD1 . TRBJ1-5 TRBV7-8 TGTGCCAGCAGCTCCGGGACAGGGGCCGGGCAGCCCCAGCATTTT CASSSGTGAGQPQHF
. few TRBJ2-7 TRBV3-1 TGTGCCAGCAGCCTTAGGGACTTTTCCTACGAGCAGTACTTC CASSLRDFSYEQYF
TRBD1 . TRBJ1-1 TRBV5-1 TGCGCCAGCAGCCGAGGACAGGGGGCCTTTGATGAAGCTTTCTTT CASSRGQGAFDEAFF
. . TRBJ1-1 TRBV7-9 TGTGCCAGCAGCTTAGCGCTGGGGGGAAGTACTGAAGCTTTCTTT CASSLALGGSTEAFF
TRBD2 . TRBJ2-7 TRBV10-2 TGCGCCAGCAGCGTAGCGGGTAACTCCTACGAGCAGTACTTC CASSVAGNSYEQYF
. . TRBJ2-7 TRBV6-1 TGTGCCAGCAGTGAAGGGGACAACCGGGAGCAGTACTTC CASSEGDNREQYF
TRBD1 few TRBJ2-7 TRBV7-8 TGTGCCAGCAGCCCACAAAGGGACAGCTACTACGAGCAGTACTTC CASSPQRDSYYEQYF
TRBD1 . TRBJ2-3 TRBV29-1 TGCAGCGCCGCGACAGGGCTTAGCACAGATACGCAGTATTTT CSAATGLSTDTQYF
. few TRBJ1-1 TRBV7-2 TGTGCCAGCAGCTCCGGAGGGAACACTGAAGCTTTCTTT CASSSGGNTEAFF
TRBD2 . TRBJ2-2 TRBV19 TGTGCCAGTAGTATAGATCTATCGGCCAGCGGGAGCAGCACCGGGGAGCTGTTTTTT CASSIDLSASGSSTGELFF
. . TRBJ2-3 TRBV29-1 TGCAGCGTTGAAGAACCCCGAGATACGCAGTATTTT CSVEEPRDTQYF